The sequence of this TCR beta chain was determined in a study of CD8 T cells in ankylosing spondylitis. Study-level results: What appeared characteristic of ankylosing spondylitis blood was a TCR beta motif of eight highly homologous variants.

This clonotype was recorded many times. Its specificity is unknown. With 6 bases removed from V and 0 bases from J, the gap between germline ends came to 15 bases. The CDR3 contains 15 residues. The germline gives CDR1 MNHEY, CDR2 SMNVEV (reference sequence). Each CDR3 protein gets one entry after TCRdb re-called the 5' RACE reads with MiXCR. The sample has some 39,000 distinct CDR3 sequences; approximately 9.9% are singletons. The TCR originated in a male donor with ankylosing spondylitis. The chain is built from TRBV27 and TRBJ2-7; no reliable D call. Source material: synovial fluid, either unsorted or a sorted T cell fraction (not recorded which). DNA for the CDR3: TGTGCCAGCAGCCCCTGGACCGCAAGCTCCTACGAGCAGTACTTC. It specifies CASSPWTASSYEQYF.